This passage covers 14 T cell receptor beta chains from one sample sequenced in a study of blood T cell repertoires in COVID-19. TCRdb's table, derived via immunoSEQ multiplex PCR, lists solely in-frame clones and lacks some. The sample lists about 18,000 clones, approximately 88% occurring once. Material for sequencing was PBMCs or T cells enriched from blood (not recorded which). These receptors came from a woman aged 30 to 39 who had recovered from COVID-19.

In its sample, this clone was seen once. This rearrangement joins TRBV6-5 to TRBJ2-7, with 7 bases aligning to TRBD1. CDR1 MNHEY and CDR2 SVGAGI come from the germline V gene. Unmatched junction bases numbered 5, after V lost 4 bases and J lost 2 bases. The CDR3 is 14 amino acids. CDR3 amino acids: CASSSGQTAYEQYF. The CDR3, as DNA: TGTGCCAGCAGTTCGGGACAGACCGCCTACGAGCAGTACTTC.

The V and J genes are TRBV6-5 and TRBJ1-1; 7 bases are shared with TRBD1. The CDR3 contains 14 residues. Trimming removed 4 bases from V and 4 bases from J; junction bases left unmatched: 6. Germline CDR1 MNHEY, CDR2 SVGAGI. DNA for the CDR3: TGTGCCAGCAGTTGGGGCCCAGGGGGCACTGAAGCTTTCTTT. Its translation: CASSWGPGGTEAFF.

This chain links TRBV28 with TRBJ2-7; 10 bases are a match to TRBD1. V dropped 10 bases and J dropped 7; count of bases not matched to a gene: 10. Germline V gene sequence: CDR1 MDHEN, CDR2 SYDVKM. CDR3 length equals 13 residues. The chain's CDR3 is CATLDRGRWEQYF. As DNA, the CDR3 is TGTGCCACCCTAGACAGGGGGCGCTGGGAGCAGTACTTC.

The V gene is TRBV19, the J gene TRBJ1-5; TRBD1 agrees at 8 bases. Germline V gives CDR1 LNHDA, CDR2 SQIVND (reference sequence). The CDR3 consists of 17 residues. V was clipped by 3 bases and J by 0 bases; unmatched bases: 7. The CDR3 loop reads CASSIGQGANSNQPQHF. Written as DNA, the CDR3 is TGTGCCAGTAGTATTGGACAGGGTGCAAATAGCAATCAGCCCCAGCATTTT.

As to this clone: One junction end disagrees with the germline gene, perhaps due to a read error. The chain employs TRBV6-2 or TRBV6-3 and TRBJ1-2; TRBD1 might be the D (5 bases). CDR3 length equals 10 residues. In germline, CDR1 is MNHEY, CDR2 SVGEGT. The CDR3 reads CASSRDSFNF. Here the CDR3 DNA reads TGTGCCAGCAGTCGGGACTCGTTCAACTTC.

The rearrangement joins TRBV5-1 to TRBJ1-4, with a possible D match to TRBD1 (6 bases). Germline V gene data show CDR1 as SGHRS and CDR2 as YFSETQ. This CDR3 is 14 amino acids long. The V end lost 0 bases, the J end lost 6 bases, and 9 bases lay between the germline ends. The CDR3 sequence is CASSLGRGDEKLFF. The CDR3 DNA reads as TGCGCCAGCAGCTTGGGCAGGGGAGATGAAAAACTGTTTTTT.

The chain uses TRBV27 and TRBJ2-7; 9 bases align to TRBD1. There are 15 residues in the CDR3. Trimming at V came to 6 bases and at J to 5 bases, leaving 11 bases not matched to a gene. Germline V gives CDR1 MNHEY, CDR2 SMNVEV (reference sequence). As DNA, the CDR3 is TGTGCCAGCAGACACCAGGCACAGGGGGCCCACGAGCAGTACTTC. Protein sequence: CASRHQAQGAHEQYF.

V usage is TRBV10-1 and J usage is TRBJ2-7; 7 bases match TRBD2. V gave up 5 bases and J gave up 6 bases; unmatched junction bases: 10. Germline V gene data show CDR1 as WNHNN and CDR2 as SYGVQD (reference sequence). This CDR3 contains 14 residues. Here the CDR3 DNA reads TGCGCCAGCAGTACCCGGGACTATCACTTCGAGCAGTACTTC. Protein sequence: CASSTRDYHFEQYF.

This chain links TRBV29-1 with TRBJ2-1; D may be TRBD1 (6 bases). Looked up from germline, CDR1 is SQVTM and CDR2 is ANQGSEA. V lost 7 bases to trimming and J lost 9 bases, with 22 bases between them. CDR3 length: 14 amino acids. In DNA, the CDR3 is TGCAGCGCCAAGGGGGACCCTATCGGGCGTGAGCAGTTCTTC. Protein product: CSAKGDPIGREQFF.

This clone has a single count. This sequence joins TRBV5-1 and TRBJ2-1; TRBD2 matches at 8 bases. This CDR3 spans 16 amino acids. The V and J ends lost 3 bases and 1 base, in that order; junction bases with no gene match: 6. Germline V gene data show CDR1 as SGHRS and CDR2 as YFSETQ. The CDR3 DNA reads TGCGCCAGCAGCTCCCAAGCGGGGGAGTCCTACAATGAGCAGTTCTTC. Protein product: CASSSQAGESYNEQFF.

The chain carries TRBV27 and TRBJ2-7; D is perhaps TRBD1 (6 bases). V was shortened by 3 bases and J by 4 bases, with 10 bases between the two germline ends. The CDR3 runs 13 residues. Germline lookup yields CDR1 MNHEY and CDR2 SMNVEV (reference sequence). Here the CDR3 DNA reads TGTGCCAGCAGTTTCACGACAGGTTACGAGCAGTACTTC. Its protein product is CASSFTTGYEQYF.

The chain recombines TRBV28 with TRBJ1-1; TRBD1 is a possible D gene (5 bases). This CDR3 is built from 13 residues. Germline CDR1 and CDR2: MDHEN and SYDVKM. V shed 6 bases and J shed 6 bases, with 14 bases lying between them. The CDR3 region has the DNA TGTGCCAGCAGCCGGGACCGGAGGGCTGAAGCTTTCTTT. It translates to CASSRDRRAEAFF.

The chain carries TRBV7-6 and TRBJ2-7; 10 bases map to TRBD1. The CDR3 consists of 17 residues. CDR1 and CDR2 from the germline V gene are SGHVS and FNYEAQ. Unmatched junction bases numbered 14, after V lost 6 bases and J lost 3 bases. The CDR3 DNA reads TGTGCCAGCAGTCCGAGTTCGGGGACAGGGGCCTACTACGAGCAGTACTTC. Translated: CASSPSSGTGAYYEQYF. Full variable domain (outside the CDR3, taken from reference TRBV7-6 and TRBJ2-7): GAGVSQSPRYKVTKRGQDVALRCDPISGHVSLYWYRQALGQGPEFLTYFNYEAQQDKSGLPNDRFSAERPEGSISTLTIQRTEQRDSAMYRCASSPSSGTGAYYEQYFGPGTRLTVT.

The chain is built from TRBV28 and TRBJ1-3, with a weak D call TRBD1 (5 bases). V was pared by 5 bases and J by 1 base, with 18 bases between. This CDR3 has 17 residues. Germline values: CDR1 MDHEN, CDR2 SYDVKM. This chain's CDR3 is CASSPPPGGDSGNTIYF. CDR3 coding DNA: TGTGCCAGCAGTCCACCTCCTGGGGGGGATTCTGGAAACACCATATATTTT. Using reference TRBV28 and TRBJ1-3 for the parts outside the CDR3, the full variable domain is DVKVTQSSRYLVKRTGEKVFLECVQDMDHENMFWYRQDPGLGLRLIYFSYDVKMKEKGDIPEGYSVSREKKERFSLILESASTNQTSMYLCASSPPPGGDSGNTIYFGEGSWLTVV.